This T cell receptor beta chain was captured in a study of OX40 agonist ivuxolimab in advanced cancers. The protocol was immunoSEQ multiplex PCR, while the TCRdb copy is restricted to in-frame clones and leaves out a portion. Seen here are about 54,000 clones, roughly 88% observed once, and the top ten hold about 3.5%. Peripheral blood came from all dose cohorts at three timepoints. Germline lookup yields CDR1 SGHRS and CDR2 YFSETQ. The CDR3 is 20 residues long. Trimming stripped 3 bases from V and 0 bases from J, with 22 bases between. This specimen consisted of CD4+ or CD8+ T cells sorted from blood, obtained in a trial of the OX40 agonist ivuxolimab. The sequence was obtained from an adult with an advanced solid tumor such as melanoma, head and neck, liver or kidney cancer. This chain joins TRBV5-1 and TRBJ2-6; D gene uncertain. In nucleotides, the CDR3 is TGCGCCAGCAGCTCACGTTTGTCTGGGGTGTCCTTCTCTGGGGCCAACGTCCTGACTTTC. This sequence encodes CASSSRLSGVSFSGANVLTF.